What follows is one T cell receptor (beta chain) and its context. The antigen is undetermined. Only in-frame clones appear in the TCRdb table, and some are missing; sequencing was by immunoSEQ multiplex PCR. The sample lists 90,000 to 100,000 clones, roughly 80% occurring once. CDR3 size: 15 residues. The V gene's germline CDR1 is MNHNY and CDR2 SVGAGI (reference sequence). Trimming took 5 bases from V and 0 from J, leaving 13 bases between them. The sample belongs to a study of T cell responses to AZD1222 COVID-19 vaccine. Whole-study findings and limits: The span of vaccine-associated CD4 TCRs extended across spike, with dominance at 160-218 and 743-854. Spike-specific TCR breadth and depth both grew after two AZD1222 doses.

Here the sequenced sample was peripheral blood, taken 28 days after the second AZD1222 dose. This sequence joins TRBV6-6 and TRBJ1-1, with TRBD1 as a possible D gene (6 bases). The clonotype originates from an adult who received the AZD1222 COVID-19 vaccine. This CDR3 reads CASSLGQQMNTEAFF. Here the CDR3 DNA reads TGTGCCAGCAGTCTGGGACAACAAATGAACACTGAAGCTTTCTTT.